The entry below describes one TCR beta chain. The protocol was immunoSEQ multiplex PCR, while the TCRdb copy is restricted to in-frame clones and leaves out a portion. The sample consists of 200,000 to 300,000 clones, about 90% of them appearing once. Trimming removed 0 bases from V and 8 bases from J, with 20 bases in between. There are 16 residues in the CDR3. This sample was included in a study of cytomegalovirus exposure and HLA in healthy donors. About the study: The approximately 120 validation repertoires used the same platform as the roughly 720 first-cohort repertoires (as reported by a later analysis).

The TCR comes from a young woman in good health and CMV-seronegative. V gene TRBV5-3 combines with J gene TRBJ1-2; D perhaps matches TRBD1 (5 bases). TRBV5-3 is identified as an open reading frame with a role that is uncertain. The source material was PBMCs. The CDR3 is CARSLAGLPGSYGYTF. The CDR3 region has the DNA TGTGCCAGAAGCTTGGCGGGACTCCCCGGTTCCTACGGCTACACCTTC.